The T cell receptor (beta chain) described here comes from a study of T-cell memory formation after mild COVID-19. The CDR3 totals 11 residues. Per germline, CDR1 DFQATT and CDR2 SNEGSKA (reference sequence). The V end was cut by 3 bases, the J end by 5 bases, with 7 bases between. Whole-study findings and limits: CD4+ contracting clones were found mainly in CM and EM, and CD8+ ones in EMRA. Memory sampled before infection contained some responding clones, suggesting cross-reactive memory joined.

After 5'RACE with constant-segment primers, TCR alpha and TCR beta cDNA libraries carrying sample barcodes and UMIs were obtained. MiXCR, run by TCRdb on the 5' RACE reads, gives a single entry per CDR3 protein. The sample shows about 110,000 distinct CDR3 sequences, roughly a sixth of them seen only once. The sample holds a few counts of this clonotype. The antigen is undetermined. The receptor was isolated from a man in his late teens or twenties who had mild COVID-19 (a few samples of this study predate the infection). Cell type and time point are not known. The V gene is TRBV20-1, the J gene TRBJ1-2, with D uncertain. The sample was PBMCs or a T cell subset sorted from them (not recorded which). The CDR3 here is CSASFGYGYTF. The DNA of the CDR3 is TGCAGTGCTAGTTTCGGATATGGCTACACCTTC.